The sequence of this TCR beta chain was determined in a study of beta chain features in type 1 diabetes. Study outcomes and limitations: All four CD4+ subsets of Type 1 diabetes patients contained TCRB CDR3s that were moderately but significantly shorter.

With regard to this clone: Its antigen is unknown.

Since all of the isolated RNA was reverse transcribed, expressed TCRB transcripts were what got sequenced. The average output of naive, central memory and regulatory T cell samples was approximately 3.6 million reads. Sequencing was performed with immunoSEQ multiplex PCR; in TCRdb, only in-frame clones are kept and a portion is missing. The table records more than 250,000 clones, 20% to 25% of them present only once. The CDR3 is made up of 11 amino acids. Germline lookup yields CDR1 DFQATT and CDR2 SNEGSKA (reference sequence). The V and J ends lost 1 base and 13 bases respectively, with 11 bases between them.

The chain joins TRBV20-1 to TRBJ1-5, with D unresolved. What was sequenced was naive CD4+ T cells from blood. This TCR came from a woman in her thirties with type 1 diabetes. This CDR3 reads CSARGGGEQHF. The DNA of the CDR3 is TGCAGTGCTAGAGGTGGCGGGGAGCAGCATTTT.